This TCR beta chain was found in a study of blood T cell repertoires in COVID-19. Study overall: COVID-19 samples collected from the United States, Italy and Spain covered acute and convalescent phases. In each case, the material was cDNA or gDNA derived from T cells, B-cell-depleted T cells, or PBMCs.

Deletions cut 10 bases from V and 4 bases from J, with 10 bases between. Per the germline V gene, CDR1 is MDHEN and CDR2 is SYDVKM. The CDR3 sequence is 11 residues long. As handled by the study authors: Nucleated cell counts were estimated from reference gene primer amplification. Clones were read by immunoSEQ multiplex PCR, and TCRdb kept only the in-frame ones, dropping some. The DNA was the basis for D and trimming; V, J and clone size are from that table. The table shows 130,000 or so clones, with over 75% occurring only once. Sequencing was done on a sample of peripheral blood. The receptor's source is a man aged 70-80 years with active COVID-19. The chain is built from TRBV28 and TRBJ1-2; D remains unclear. The CDR3 coding sequence is TGTGCCACAGATGATCCCTATGGCTACACCTTC. Its protein is CATDDPYGYTF.